One and the same sample provided the 21 T cell receptor beta chains below, sequenced in a study of ipilimumab plus nivolumab after autologous stem cell transplantation (dated by TCRdb to the early 2020s). The protocol used for the library was the immunoSEQ multiplex PCR assay. This immuneACCESS table, as held by TCRdb, lists in-frame sequences with V and J called but not all clones. Of the missing ones, under half trace to an unresolved V gene in checked studies; the others have no known cause. The sample has approximately 15,000 clones on record, roughly three quarters of them singletons. Of the sample, approximately 40% is held by the ten largest clones. This specimen was PBMCs, taken in a trial of ipilimumab plus nivolumab as post-transplant consolidation. These TCRs come from a male donor with diffuse large B-cell lymphoma.

V gene TRBV15 combines with J gene TRBJ2-1; D call uncertain. The V gene lost 0 bases and the J gene lost 7 bases, with 4 bases spanning the gap. The CDR3 runs to 12 residues. Germline V gene data show CDR1 as LNHNV and CDR2 as YYDKDF (reference sequence). In DNA form, the CDR3 reads TGTGCCACCAGCAGAGATCTAAATGAGCAGTTCTTC. Amino acids: CATSRDLNEQFF.

This clone has just one count. V is TRBV6-5 and J is TRBJ2-7, with TRBD2 identical over 12 bases. The CDR3 runs to 13 residues. V was pared by 6 bases and J by 8 bases, with 5 bases of the junction left unmatched. CDR1 is MNHEY and CDR2 is SVGAGI in the germline V gene. Here the CDR3 DNA reads TGTGCCAGCAGGACTAGCGGGGGTTTGAAGCAGTACTTC. It translates to CASRTSGGLKQYF.

The CDR3 region has the DNA TGTGCCAGCAGCCCCCTAGGACAGGGGAACGGAAACACCATATATTTT. It specifies CASSPLGQGNGNTIYF. This chain uses TRBV7-9 with TRBJ1-3; 9 nucleotides agree with TRBD1. After removal of 5 bases from V and 4 bases from J, the junction contained 9 bases not matched to a gene. Germline loops: CDR1 SEHNR, CDR2 FQNEAQ (reference sequence). There are 16 residues in the CDR3. Using reference TRBV7-9 and TRBJ1-3 for the parts outside the CDR3, the full variable domain is DTGVSQNPRHKITKRGQNVTFRCDPISEHNRLYWYRQTLGQGPEFLTYFQNEAQLEKSRLLSDRFSAERPKGSFSTLEIQRTEQGDSAMYLCASSPLGQGNGNTIYFGEGSWLTVV.

The V gene is TRBV11-2, the J gene TRBJ1-1; TRBD1 matches at 7 bases. The CDR3 is made up of 13 amino acids. V gave up 3 bases and J gave up 11 bases; unmatched junction bases: 9. Looked up from germline, CDR1 is SGHAT and CDR2 is FQNNGV. CDR3 residues: CASSFQTGLDAFF. The CDR3 nucleotides are TGTGCCAGCAGCTTTCAGACAGGGTTGGACGCTTTCTTT.

This clone appeared a single time. The rearrangement uses TRBV6-1 and TRBJ1-1; the match to TRBD1 covers 7 bases. CDR1 is MNHNS, CDR2 SASEGT, per germline. CDR3 length equals 14 residues. J was trimmed by 3 bases and V by 7 bases; bases with no gene match: 8. The CDR3 loop reads CASNLRGRDTEAFF. CDR3 DNA: TGTGCCAGCAACCTAAGGGGGCGGGACACTGAAGCTTTCTTT.

The chain is built from TRBV16 and TRBJ1-4; D unclear. This CDR3 is 15 amino acids long. V was cut by 4 bases and J by 0 bases, with 9 bases left in between. Germline lookup yields CDR1 KGHSY and CDR2 FQNENV. Here the CDR3 reads CASSLLGTTNEKLFF. The DNA for the CDR3 is TGTGCCAGCAGCCTCTTGGGTACAACTAATGAAAAACTGTTTTTT.

The CDR3 sequence: CASSAPGQGSTEAFF. CDR3 in DNA: TGCGCCAGCAGTGCCCCGGGACAGGGGTCCACTGAAGCTTTCTTT. This rearrangement joins TRBV10-2 to TRBJ1-1, with TRBD1 matching 10 bases. The V segment lost 4 bases and the J segment 4 bases; nucleotides outside the gene matches: 6. The germline CDR1 and CDR2 sequences are WSHSY and SAAADI. CDR3 length: 15 residues.

The chain has TRBV11-2 and TRBJ1-3; D possibly corresponds to TRBD1 (5 bases). Germline lookup yields CDR1 SGHAT and CDR2 FQNNGV. V lost 0 bases and J 2 bases, leaving 11 bases between the germline ends. The CDR3 extends over 16 amino acids. The CDR3 loop reads CASSLEWRTTGNTIYF. In DNA, the CDR3 is TGTGCCAGCAGCTTAGAATGGAGGACAACTGGAAACACCATATATTTT.

The rearrangement joins TRBV7-2 to TRBJ1-5, with D possibly TRBD1 on 5 matching bases. Germline CDR1 reads SGHTA; CDR2 reads FQGNSA. Trimming cost V 4 bases and J 16 bases, with 20 bases left between them. This CDR3 spans 13 amino acids. The CDR3 region has the DNA TGTGCCAGCAGCTCCTACGGGACTTTCCAGCTACATTTT. It specifies CASSSYGTFQLHF.

Only one count was recorded for this clone. The V and J genes are TRBV7-2 and TRBJ2-7; 12 bases agree with TRBD2. Germline V gene sequence: CDR1 SGHTA, CDR2 FQGNSA. The CDR3 has 16 amino acids. The ends lost 10 bases at V and 2 bases at J; junction bases unmatched: 12. CDR3 sequence: CAIHRTSGIMTYEQYF. CDR3 coding DNA: TGTGCCATCCATCGGACTAGCGGGATTATGACCTACGAGCAGTACTTC.

This chain links TRBV7-2 with TRBJ2-5; D gene unclear. Trimming took 4 bases from V and 2 from J, leaving 11 bases between them. The CDR3 totals 14 residues. Germline assignment: CDR1 SGHTA and CDR2 FQGNSA. The CDR3 is CASSSGWGQETQYF. In nucleotides, the CDR3 is TGTGCCAGCAGCTCCGGCTGGGGTCAAGAGACCCAGTACTTC.

Worth noting for this clone: This CDR3 is also generated by other DNA sequences in the sample. This chain uses TRBV19 with TRBJ1-2, with a possible D match to TRBD1 (5 bases). Trimming took 4 bases from V and 1 from J, leaving 10 bases between them. There are 14 residues in the CDR3. Germline assignment: CDR1 LNHDA and CDR2 SQIVND (reference sequence). CDR3 DNA sequence: TGTGCCAGTAGTAAACAGACAGTTAACTATGGCTACACCTTC. It is translated as CASSKQTVNYGYTF.

V is TRBV10-3 and J is TRBJ2-7; tentatively, D is TRBD2 (6 bases). This CDR3 is 14 amino acids long. Trimming cost V 3 bases and J 0 bases, with 9 bases left between them. Germline CDR1 reads ENHRY; CDR2 reads SYGVKD. CDR3 coding DNA: TGTGCCATCAGTGAACGGGAGAGCTCCTACGAGCAGTACTTC. This sequence encodes CAISERESSYEQYF.

This clone was picked up a small number of times. J is TRBJ1-5 and V is TRBV10-3, with a tentative D call TRBD1 (5 bases). The CDR3 loop spans 13 amino acids. Trimming pared 4 bases from V and 4 bases from J, leaving 8 bases between. From germline, CDR1 is ENHRY and CDR2 SYGVKD. Written as DNA, the CDR3 is TGTGCCATCAGTGTGGGGGTGAATCAGCCCCAGCATTTT. This encodes CAISVGVNQPQHF.

The chain uses TRBV28 and TRBJ1-1; D is perhaps TRBD1 (6 bases). There are 16 residues in the CDR3. In germline, CDR1 is MDHEN, CDR2 SYDVKM. V was pared by 7 bases and J by 8 bases, with 26 bases between. The CDR3 here is CASTEAGAGRLAEAFF. The CDR3 DNA sequence: TGTGCCAGCACCGAAGCAGGGGCAGGCCGTTTGGCGGAAGCTTTCTTT. Combining the CDR3 with reference TRBV28 and TRBJ1-1 gives the whole variable domain DVKVTQSSRYLVKRTGEKVFLECVQDMDHENMFWYRQDPGLGLRLIYFSYDVKMKEKGDIPEGYSVSREKKERFSLILESASTNQTSMYLCASTEAGAGRLAEAFFGQGTRLTVV.

As DNA, the CDR3 is TGTGCCAGCAGCAGGGGAATTGACACTGAAGCTTTCTTT. It codes for CASSRGIDTEAFF. The chain is built from TRBV6-9 and TRBJ1-1; the D gene is possibly TRBD1 (6 bases). Germline V gene sequence: CDR1 MNHGY, CDR2 SVAAGI. The V end lost 6 bases, the J end lost 3 bases, and 11 bases lay between the germline ends. The CDR3 extends over 13 amino acids.

The chain is built from TRBV7-2 and TRBJ1-2; D is uncertain. Germline CDR1 and CDR2: SGHTA and FQGNSA. The V and J ends lost 1 base and 2 bases respectively, with 14 bases between them. This CDR3 contains 16 residues. The DNA for the CDR3 is TGTGCCAGCAGCTTAGTAGGCCAGGCGAGGAACTATGGCTACACCTTC. This codes for CASSLVGQARNYGYTF.

The chain couples TRBV30 to TRBJ1-1, with D tentatively TRBD1 (6 bases). V lost 2 bases, J lost 0 bases, and 7 bases lay in between. CDR3 size: 13 residues. Germline lookup yields CDR1 GTSNPN and CDR2 SVGIG (reference sequence). The CDR3 DNA reads TGTGCCTGGAGTCGACAGGTGAACACTGAAGCTTTCTTT. Residues: CAWSRQVNTEAFF.

This sequence joins TRBV10-3 and TRBJ2-7; D is perhaps TRBD1 or TRBD2 (5 bases each). V dropped 0 bases and J dropped 12 bases, with 18 bases sitting between them. The CDR3 has 14 residues. Germline V CDR1 and CDR2: ENHRY, SYGVKD. The DNA for the CDR3 is TGTGCCATCAGTGAGTCCTCGGGGCTTAATGGGAGGTACTTC. It is translated as CAISESSGLNGRYF.

V usage is TRBV6-6 and J usage is TRBJ2-1; D is possibly TRBD2 (5 bases). CDR1 is MNHNY and CDR2 is SVGAGI in the germline V gene (reference sequence). This CDR3 has 15 amino acids. The V and J ends lost 0 bases and 4 bases respectively, with 10 bases between them. The CDR3 reads CASSYSGLRYNEQFF. The CDR3 coding sequence is TGTGCCAGCAGTTACTCCGGACTCCGATACAATGAGCAGTTCTTC.

The chain is built from TRBV10-3 and TRBJ2-1, with TRBD2 matching 14 bases. Per the germline V gene, CDR1 is ENHRY and CDR2 is SYGVKD. The CDR3 loop spans 19 amino acids. V lost 5 bases and J lost 0; bases outside the gene matches: 9. The CDR3 DNA is TGTGCCATCAGTCGAAGTCCCGGGACTAGCGGGAGCTCCTACAATGAGCAGTTCTTC. Its translation: CAISRSPGTSGSSYNEQFF.